This TCR beta chain was found in a study of T cell responses to AZD1222 COVID-19 vaccine. Sequencing used immunoSEQ multiplex PCR; TCRdb keeps in-frame clones, though not all of them. The top ten clones hold 4% to 5% of a sample with approximately 130,000 clones, 75% to 95% of them seen once. The germline V and J ends were trimmed by 2 bases and 3 bases, with 7 bases remaining between them. This CDR3 has 13 amino acids. Germline V CDR1 and CDR2: MNHEY, SVGEGT. This TCR was recovered from an adult who received the MenACWY meningococcal vaccine as a control. This chain joins TRBV6-2 or TRBV6-3 and TRBJ1-1, with D perhaps TRBD1 (6 bases). Source: peripheral blood, taken 28 days after the second dose of the MenACWY control vaccine. The CDR3 here is CASSYDRYTEAFF. The CDR3 nucleotides are TGTGCCAGCAGTTACGACAGGTACACTGAAGCTTTCTTT.